This T cell receptor beta chain derives from a study of OX40 agonist ivuxolimab in advanced cancers. Whole-study context: Treatment of patients was with ivuxolimab, an agonistic anti-OX40 (CD134) antibody. Dose-escalation patients suffered from hepatocellular carcinoma, melanoma, renal cell or head and neck cancer. Of the patients, three showed partial responses, one with hepatocellular carcinoma and two with cutaneous melanoma. Broader study findings: Average numbers of expanded clones were greater in CD8+ T cells than in CD4+.

Turning to this clone: Its antigen is undetermined.

TCRdb's copy holds only in-frame clones and misses some; the assay was immunoSEQ multiplex PCR. The repertoire has some 74,000 clones, 70% to 90% of them found once; the top ten carry about 0.9%. CDR3 length: 13 residues. Per the germline V gene, CDR1 is MNHNS and CDR2 is SASEGT. The V gene lost 10 bases and the J gene lost 2 bases, with 15 bases spanning the gap. This sequence originates from an adult with an advanced solid tumor such as melanoma, head and neck, liver or kidney cancer. Sequencing was performed on CD4+ or CD8+ T cells sorted from blood, taken in a trial of the OX40 agonist ivuxolimab. This chain links TRBV6-1 with TRBJ2-7; maybe TRBD1 (5 bases). CDR3 nucleotides: TGTGCCACCCAGAGCGACAGCCCCTACGAGCAGTACTTC. Translating gives CATQSDSPYEQYF.